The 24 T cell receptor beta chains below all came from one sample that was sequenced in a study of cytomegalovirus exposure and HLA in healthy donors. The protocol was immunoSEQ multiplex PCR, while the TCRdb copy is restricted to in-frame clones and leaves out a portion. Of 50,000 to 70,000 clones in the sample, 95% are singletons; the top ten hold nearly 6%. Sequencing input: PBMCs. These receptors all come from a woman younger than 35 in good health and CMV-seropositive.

In DNA form, the CDR3 reads TGTGCCAGCCAGGGACTAGCGCCCTCTGAGCAGTACTTC. Translating gives CASQGLAPSEQYF. The J gene is TRBJ2-7, the V gene TRBV2, with 10 bases that match TRBD2. V lost 8 bases, J lost 7 bases, and 8 bases stayed unmatched. Germline V CDR1 and CDR2: SNHLY, FYNNEI. The length of the CDR3 is 13 residues.

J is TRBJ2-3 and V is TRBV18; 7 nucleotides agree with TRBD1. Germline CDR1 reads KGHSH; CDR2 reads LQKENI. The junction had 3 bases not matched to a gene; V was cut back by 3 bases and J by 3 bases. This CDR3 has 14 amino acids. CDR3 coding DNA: TGTGCCAGCTCACCTGACAGGGCGACAGATACGCAGTATTTT. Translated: CASSPDRATDTQYF.

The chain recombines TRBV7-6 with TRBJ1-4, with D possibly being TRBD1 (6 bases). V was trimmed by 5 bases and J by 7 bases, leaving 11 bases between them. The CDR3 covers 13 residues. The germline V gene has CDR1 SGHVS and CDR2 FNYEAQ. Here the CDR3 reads CASSNRQAEKLFF. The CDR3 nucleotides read TGTGCCAGCAGCAATCGACAGGCTGAAAAACTGTTTTTT. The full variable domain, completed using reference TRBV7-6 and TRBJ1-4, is GAGVSQSPRYKVTKRGQDVALRCDPISGHVSLYWYRQALGQGPEFLTYFNYEAQQDKSGLPNDRFSAERPEGSISTLTIQRTEQRDSAMYRCASSNRQAEKLFFGSGTQLSVL.

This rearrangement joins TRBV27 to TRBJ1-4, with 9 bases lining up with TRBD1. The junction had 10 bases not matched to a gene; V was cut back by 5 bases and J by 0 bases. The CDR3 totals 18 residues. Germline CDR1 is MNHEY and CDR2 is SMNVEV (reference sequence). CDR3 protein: CASSPTRDRAATNEKLFF. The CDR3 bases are TGTGCCAGCAGTCCAACGCGGGACAGGGCCGCAACTAATGAAAAACTGTTTTTT.

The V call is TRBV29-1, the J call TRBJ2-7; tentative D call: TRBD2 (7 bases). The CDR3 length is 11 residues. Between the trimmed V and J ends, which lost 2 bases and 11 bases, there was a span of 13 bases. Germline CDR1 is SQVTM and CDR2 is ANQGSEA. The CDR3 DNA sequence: TGCAGCGTTGAACTGGGGGGGCGGGAGTACTTC. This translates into CSVELGGREYF.

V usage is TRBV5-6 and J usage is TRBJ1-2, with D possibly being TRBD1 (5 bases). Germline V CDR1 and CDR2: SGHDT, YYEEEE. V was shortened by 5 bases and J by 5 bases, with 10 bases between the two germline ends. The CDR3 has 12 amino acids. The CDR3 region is CASSLRGYGYTF. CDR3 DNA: TGTGCCAGCAGTCTCCGGGGGTATGGCTACACCTTC.

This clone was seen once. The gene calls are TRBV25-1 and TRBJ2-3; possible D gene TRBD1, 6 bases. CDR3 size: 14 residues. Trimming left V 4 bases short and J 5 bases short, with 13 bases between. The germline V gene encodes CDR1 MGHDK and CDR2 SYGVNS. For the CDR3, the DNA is TGTGCCAGCAGTGGGGGGCTCCTCAAAGATACGCAGTATTTT. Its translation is CASSGGLLKDTQYF.

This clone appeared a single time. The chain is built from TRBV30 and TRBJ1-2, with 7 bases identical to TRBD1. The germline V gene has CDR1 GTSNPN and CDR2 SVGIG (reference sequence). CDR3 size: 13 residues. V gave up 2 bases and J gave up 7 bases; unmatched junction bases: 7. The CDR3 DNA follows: TGTGCCTGGAGTCAGACAGGGTGGGGTGGCTACACCTTC. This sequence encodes CAWSQTGWGGYTF. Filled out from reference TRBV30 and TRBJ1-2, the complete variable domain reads SQTIHQWPATLVQPVGSPLSLECTVEGTSNPNLYWYRQAAGRGLQLLFYSVGIGQISSEVPQNLSASRPQDRQFILSSKKLLLSDSGFYLCAWSQTGWGGYTFGSGTRLTVV.

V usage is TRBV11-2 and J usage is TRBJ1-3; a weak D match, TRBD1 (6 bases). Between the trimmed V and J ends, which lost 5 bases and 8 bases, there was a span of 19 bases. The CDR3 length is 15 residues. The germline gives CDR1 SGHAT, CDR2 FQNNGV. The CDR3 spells CASSDTGTLGYTIYF. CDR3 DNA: TGTGCCAGCAGCGACACAGGGACCCTAGGATACACCATATATTTT.

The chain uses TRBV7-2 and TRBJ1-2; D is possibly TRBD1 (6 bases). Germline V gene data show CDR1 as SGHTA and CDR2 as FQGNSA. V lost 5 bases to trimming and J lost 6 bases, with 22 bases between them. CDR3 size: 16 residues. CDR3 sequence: CASSEGQPRLRDGYTF. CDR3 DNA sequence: TGTGCCAGCAGCGAAGGACAGCCTAGACTACGAGATGGCTACACCTTC.

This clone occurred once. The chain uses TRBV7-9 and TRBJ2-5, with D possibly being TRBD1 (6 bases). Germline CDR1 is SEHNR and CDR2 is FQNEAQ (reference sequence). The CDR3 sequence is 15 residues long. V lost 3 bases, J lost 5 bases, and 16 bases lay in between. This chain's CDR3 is CASSFLGGQGETQYF. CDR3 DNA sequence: TGTGCCAGCAGCTTCCTTGGCGGCCAGGGGGAGACCCAGTACTTC.

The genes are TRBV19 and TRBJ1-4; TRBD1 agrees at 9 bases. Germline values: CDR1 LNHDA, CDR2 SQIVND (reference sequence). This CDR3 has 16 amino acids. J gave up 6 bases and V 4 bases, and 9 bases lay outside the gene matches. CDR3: CASSTRAGTGYEKLFF. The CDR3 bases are TGTGCCAGTAGTACCCGAGCCGGGACAGGGTATGAAAAACTGTTTTTT. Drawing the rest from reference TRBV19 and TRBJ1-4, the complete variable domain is DGGITQSPKYLFRKEGQNVTLSCEQNLNHDAMYWYRQDPGQGLRLIYYSQIVNDFQKGDIAEGYSVSREKKESFPLTVTSAQKNPTAFYLCASSTRAGTGYEKLFFGSGTQLSVL.

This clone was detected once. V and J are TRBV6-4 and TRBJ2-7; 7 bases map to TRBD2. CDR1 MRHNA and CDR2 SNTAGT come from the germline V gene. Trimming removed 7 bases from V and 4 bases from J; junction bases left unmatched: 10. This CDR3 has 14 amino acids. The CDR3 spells CASTKTSIAYEQYF. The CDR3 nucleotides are TGTGCCAGCACCAAGACTAGCATTGCTTACGAGCAGTACTTC.

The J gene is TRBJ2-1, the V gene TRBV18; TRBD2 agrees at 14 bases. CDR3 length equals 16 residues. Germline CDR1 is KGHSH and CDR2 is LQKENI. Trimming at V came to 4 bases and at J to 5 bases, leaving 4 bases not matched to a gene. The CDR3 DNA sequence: TGTGCCAGCTCACGGGAGGGACTAGCGGGGGACAATGAGCAGTTCTTC. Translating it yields CASSREGLAGDNEQFF.

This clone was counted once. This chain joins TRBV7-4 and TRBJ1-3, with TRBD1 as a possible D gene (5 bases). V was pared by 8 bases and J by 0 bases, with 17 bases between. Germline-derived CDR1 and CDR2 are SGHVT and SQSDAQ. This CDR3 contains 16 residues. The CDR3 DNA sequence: TGTGCCAGCGCTATGACAGCTCAAGACTCTGGAAACACCATATATTTT. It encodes CASAMTAQDSGNTIYF.

In DNA, the CDR3 is TGTGCCAGCTCACGGGGGACAGGGGGCAGGGACACTGAAGCTTTCTTT. As protein: CASSRGTGGRDTEAFF. This chain joins TRBV18 and TRBJ1-1; 12 bases agree with TRBD1. The CDR3 covers 16 residues. Germline loops: CDR1 KGHSH, CDR2 LQKENI. V was clipped by 4 bases and J by 3 bases; unmatched bases: 6.

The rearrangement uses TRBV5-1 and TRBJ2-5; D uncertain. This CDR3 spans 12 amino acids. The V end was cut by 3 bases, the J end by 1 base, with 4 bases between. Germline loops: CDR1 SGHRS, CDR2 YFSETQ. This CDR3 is CASSSSQETQYF. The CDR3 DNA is TGCGCCAGCAGCTCTTCCCAAGAGACCCAGTACTTC.

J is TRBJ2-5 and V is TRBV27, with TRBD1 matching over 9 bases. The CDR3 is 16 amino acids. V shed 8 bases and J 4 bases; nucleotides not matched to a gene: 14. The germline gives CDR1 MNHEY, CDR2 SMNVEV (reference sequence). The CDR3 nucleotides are TGTGCCAGCCGGGTTCGGGGACAGGGACCAATAGAGACCCAGTACTTC. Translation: CASRVRGQGPIETQYF.

The CDR3 DNA is TGTGCCAGCAGTTTATTAGTAGCGGGGGAAAGCACAGATACGCAGTATTTT. This encodes CASSLLVAGESTDTQYF. J is TRBJ2-3 and V is TRBV28, with 9 bases matching TRBD2. CDR3 length equals 17 residues. Trimming cost V 1 base and J 0 bases; bases outside gene matches: 5. Per germline, CDR1 MDHEN and CDR2 SYDVKM.

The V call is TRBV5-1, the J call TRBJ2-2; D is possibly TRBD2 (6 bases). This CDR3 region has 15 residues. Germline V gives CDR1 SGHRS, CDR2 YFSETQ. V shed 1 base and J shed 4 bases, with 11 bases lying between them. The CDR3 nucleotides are TGCGCCAGCAGCTTGACTAGCATGGGCACCGGGGAGCTGTTTTTT. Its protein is CASSLTSMGTGELFF. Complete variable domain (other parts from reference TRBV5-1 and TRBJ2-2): KAGVTQTPRYLIKTRGQQVTLSCSPISGHRSVSWYQQTPGQGLQFLFEYFSETQRNKGNFPGRFSGRQFSNSRSEMNVSTLELGDSALYLCASSLTSMGTGELFFGEGSRLTVL.

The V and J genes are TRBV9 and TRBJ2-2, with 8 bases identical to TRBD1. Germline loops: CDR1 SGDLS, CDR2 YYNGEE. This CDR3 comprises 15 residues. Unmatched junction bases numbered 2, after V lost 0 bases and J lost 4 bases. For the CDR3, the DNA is TGTGCCAGCAGCGTAGCAGGGGGCGGCACCGGGGAGCTGTTTTTT. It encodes CASSVAGGGTGELFF.

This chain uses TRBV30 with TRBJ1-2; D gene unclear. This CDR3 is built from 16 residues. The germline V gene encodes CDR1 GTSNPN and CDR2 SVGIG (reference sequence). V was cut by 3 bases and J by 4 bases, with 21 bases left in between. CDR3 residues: CAWSYTNAGRGYGYTF. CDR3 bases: TGTGCCTGGAGCTACACCAACGCGGGCCGGGGCTATGGCTACACCTTC.

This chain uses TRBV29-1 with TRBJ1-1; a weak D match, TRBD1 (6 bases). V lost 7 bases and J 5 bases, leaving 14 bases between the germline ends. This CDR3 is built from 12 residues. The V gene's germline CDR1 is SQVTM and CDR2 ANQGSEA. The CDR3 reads CSGDIGGTEAFF. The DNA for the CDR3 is TGCAGCGGGGACATCGGGGGGACTGAAGCTTTCTTT.

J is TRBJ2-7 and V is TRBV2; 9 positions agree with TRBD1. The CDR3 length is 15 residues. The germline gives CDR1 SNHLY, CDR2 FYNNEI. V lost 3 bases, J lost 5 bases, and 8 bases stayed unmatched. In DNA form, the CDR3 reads TGTGCCAGCAGTGATCCCGGGACAGGGTATAACGAGCAGTACTTC. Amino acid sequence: CASSDPGTGYNEQYF.